Listed below are T cell receptor beta chains from one sample, sequenced in a study of beta chain features in type 1 diabetes. TCRdb's table, derived via immunoSEQ multiplex PCR, lists solely in-frame clones and lacks some. The sample has approximately 150,000 clones; around 9% are singletons. The sample comprised central memory CD4+ T cells from blood. Source of these receptors: a man between 25 and 39 years old with type 1 diabetes. Each CDR3 is given with its conserved first and last residue. Fields, in order: D gene, clone size, J gene, V gene, CDR3 protein, CDR3 DNA. A D gene is named only where the DNA matches it firmly. For some rows the clone size is stated as once, few or many, or as a class when expanded; others skip it.

D: .
size: .
J: TRBJ2-3
V: TRBV27
CDR3: CASSFLRADTQYF
DNA: TGTGCCAGCAGTTTCCTCCGGGCAGATACGCAGTATTTT

D: .
size: few
J: TRBJ2-2
V: TRBV4-2
CDR3: CASSQGPGDGFGAGELFF
DNA: TGTGCCAGCAGCCAAGGGCCAGGTGACGGCTTCGGTGCCGGGGAGCTGTTTTTT

D: .
size: .
J: TRBJ1-4
V: TRBV10-3
CDR3: CAISESGRAGEKLFF
DNA: TGTGCCATCAGTGAGTCCGGCCGGGCGGGAGAAAAACTGTTTTTT

D: TRBD1
size: few
J: TRBJ2-5
V: TRBV11-2
CDR3: CASSYGQGGETQYF
DNA: TGTGCCAGCAGCTACGGACAGGGTGGGGAGACCCAGTACTTC

D: .
size: .
J: TRBJ2-7
V: TRBV4-3
CDR3: CASSHQQGGGYEQYF
DNA: TGCGCCAGCAGCCACCAACAGGGTGGGGGATACGAGCAGTACTTC

D: .
size: .
J: TRBJ2-7
V: TRBV4-1
CDR3: CASSHQLEYEQYF
DNA: TGCGCCAGCAGCCATCAGCTAGAGTACGAGCAGTACTTC

D: .
size: few
J: TRBJ2-5
V: TRBV5-4
CDR3: CASSFWAGRETQYF
DNA: TGTGCCAGCAGCTTCTGGGCGGGGCGAGAGACCCAGTACTTC

D: .
size: .
J: TRBJ2-3
V: TRBV18
CDR3: CASSPITDTQYF
DNA: TGTGCCAGCTCACCTATCACAGATACGCAGTATTTT

D: .
size: few
J: TRBJ1-2
V: TRBV25-1
CDR3: CASSAQGNYGYTF
DNA: TGTGCCAGCAGTGCCCAGGGGAACTATGGCTACACCTTC

D: .
size: few
J: TRBJ1-1
V: TRBV19
CDR3: CASSSVGARANTEAFF
DNA: TGTGCCAGTAGTTCGGTGGGGGCCCGAGCGAACACTGAAGCTTTCTTT

D: .
size: few
J: TRBJ1-3
V: TRBV18
CDR3: CASSPAHVSGNTIYF
DNA: TGTGCCAGCTCACCGGCCCACGTCTCTGGAAACACCATATATTTT